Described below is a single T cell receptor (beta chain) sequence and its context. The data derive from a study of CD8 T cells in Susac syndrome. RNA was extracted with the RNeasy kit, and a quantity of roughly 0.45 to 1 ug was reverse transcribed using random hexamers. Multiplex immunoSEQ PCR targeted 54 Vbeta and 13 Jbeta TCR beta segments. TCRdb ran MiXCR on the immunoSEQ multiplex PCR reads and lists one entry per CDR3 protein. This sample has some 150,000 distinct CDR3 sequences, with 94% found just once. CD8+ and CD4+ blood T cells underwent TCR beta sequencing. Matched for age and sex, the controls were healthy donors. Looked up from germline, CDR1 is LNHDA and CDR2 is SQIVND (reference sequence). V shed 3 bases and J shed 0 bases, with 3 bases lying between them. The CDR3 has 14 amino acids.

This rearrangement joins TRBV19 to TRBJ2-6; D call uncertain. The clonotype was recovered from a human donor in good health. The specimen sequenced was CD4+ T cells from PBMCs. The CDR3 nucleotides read TGTGCCAGTAGTATGGTCTCTGGGGCCAACGTCCTGACTTTC. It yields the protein CASSMVSGANVLTF.